Listed below are T cell receptor beta chains from one sample, sequenced in a study of neurological immune-mediated disorders. TCRdb ran MiXCR on the 5' RACE reads and lists one entry per CDR3 protein. The sample includes roughly 42,000 distinct CDR3 sequences, approximately 12% of them seen just once. Sequenced input: PBMCs. The receptors were gathered from a man aged 25-45 years in good health. CDR3s include the opening cysteine and the closing phenylalanine or tryptophan. A D gene is named only where the DNA matches it firmly. Clone size is shown for a subset of rows, as once, few, many or a class of expanded clone.

V,size,J,D,CDR3,DNA
TRBV12-3/TRBV12-4,many,TRBJ1-2,.,CASSQTGYGYTF,TGTGCCAGCAGTCAAACAGGCTATGGCTACACCTTC
TRBV5-1,many,TRBJ1-2,.,CASSPLQGSGYGYTF,TGCGCCAGCAGCCCCCTACAGGGTTCGGGATATGGCTACACCTTC
TRBV3-1,many,TRBJ2-2,.,CASSPRGELYTGELFF,TGTGCCAGCAGCCCCCGTGGAGAACTTTACACCGGGGAGCTGTTTTTT
TRBV6-1,many,TRBJ2-3,TRBD2,CASSETAGGSDTQYF,TGTGCCAGCAGTGAAACGGCGGGAGGGTCAGATACGCAGTATTTT
TRBV11-2,many,TRBJ2-3,.,CASSPVASTSTDTQYF,TGTGCCAGCAGCCCCGTGGCCAGTACTAGCACAGATACGCAGTATTTT
TRBV20-1,many,TRBJ2-1,TRBD2,CSAGGGFRNNEQFF,TGCAGTGCCGGCGGGGGTTTTCGGAACAATGAGCAGTTCTTC
TRBV20-1,.,TRBJ1-1,.,CSATNPGRGNTEAFF,TGCAGTGCTACCAATCCGGGACGGGGGAACACTGAAGCTTTCTTT
TRBV12-3/TRBV12-4,many,TRBJ2-1,.,CASSLRRGPVRKQFF,TGTGCCAGCAGTTTAAGGCGGGGGCCCGTTCGCAAGCAGTTCTTC
TRBV5-1,.,TRBJ2-5,TRBD2,CASRGLAGEVPETQYF,TGCGCCAGCAGGGGACTAGCGGGAGAAGTCCCAGAGACCCAGTACTTC
TRBV15,many,TRBJ2-2,.,CATSRDSVKRANTGELFF,TGTGCCACCAGCAGAGATTCCGTAAAGCGAGCGAACACCGGGGAGCTGTTTTTT
TRBV7-8,many,TRBJ1-4,TRBD1,CASSLAAGGQGEKLFF,TGTGCCAGCAGCTTAGCGGCAGGGGGGCAGGGTGAAAAACTGTTTTTT
TRBV29-1,many,TRBJ1-1,TRBD1,CSVYRGETNTEAFF,TGCAGCGTCTACAGGGGTGAGACGAACACTGAAGCTTTCTTT
TRBV3-1,.,TRBJ2-7,.,CASSFYICSARSGLLASVDYEQYF,.
TRBV4-2,many,TRBJ1-3,.,CASSQTQGAVSGNTIYF,TGTGCCAGCAGCCAAACCCAGGGAGCCGTCTCTGGAAACACCATATATTTT
TRBV15,many,TRBJ2-7,TRBD1,CATSSPPGQGRYEQYF,TGTGCCACCAGCAGTCCGCCGGGACAGGGGAGGTACGAGCAGTACTTC
TRBV10-2,few,TRBJ2-3,TRBD2,CASSLAGADTQYF,TGCGCCAGCAGCCTAGCGGGAGCAGATACGCAGTATTTT
TRBV20-1,.,TRBJ2-7,.,CSASFGGGPYYEQYF,TGCAGTGCTAGCTTCGGCGGAGGCCCTTACTACGAGCAGTACTTC
TRBV28,many,TRBJ2-3,.,CASSLGDGTQYF,TGTGCCAGCAGTTTAGGCGACGGTACGCAGTATTTT
TRBV5-1,few,TRBJ2-1,.,CASSLVAGPSSYNEQFF,TGCGCCAGCAGCTTGGTGGCGGGTCCCAGCTCCTACAATGAGCAGTTCTTC
TRBV20-1,many,TRBJ2-7,TRBD2,CSARDRGGLAAVQYF,TGCAGTGCTAGAGATCGGGGGGGACTAGCTGCTGTGCAGTACTTC